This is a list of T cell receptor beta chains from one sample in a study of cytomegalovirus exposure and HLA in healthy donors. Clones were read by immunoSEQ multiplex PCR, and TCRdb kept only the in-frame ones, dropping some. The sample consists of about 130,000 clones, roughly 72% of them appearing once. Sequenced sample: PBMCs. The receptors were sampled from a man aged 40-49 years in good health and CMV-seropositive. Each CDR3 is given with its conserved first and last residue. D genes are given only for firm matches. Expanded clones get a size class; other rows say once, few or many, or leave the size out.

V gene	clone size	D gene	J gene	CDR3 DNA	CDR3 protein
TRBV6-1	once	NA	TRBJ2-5	TGTGCCAGCAGTCCCCTAGCGCTATCAGAGACCCAGTACTTC	CASSPLALSETQYF
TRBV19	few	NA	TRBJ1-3	TGTGCCACCTTCGAGCGCGGGAGTGGAAACACCATATATTTT	CATFERGSGNTIYF
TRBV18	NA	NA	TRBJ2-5	TGTGCCAGCTCACCACGGGCAGGGACTCAAGAGACCCAGTACTTC	CASSPRAGTQETQYF
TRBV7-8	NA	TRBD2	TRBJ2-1	TGTGCCAGCAGCCTGGGACTAGCCCTACGCGATGAGCAGTTCTTC	CASSLGLALRDEQFF
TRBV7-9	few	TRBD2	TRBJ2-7	TGTGCCAGCAGCCCCGGACTAGCGGGGGGACGCTACGAGCAGTACTTC	CASSPGLAGGRYEQYF
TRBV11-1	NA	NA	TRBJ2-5	TGTGCCAGCAGCTTGATGCGACCGGAGTTCCAAGAGACCCAGTACTTC	CASSLMRPEFQETQYF
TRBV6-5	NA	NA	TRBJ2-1	TGTGCCAGCAGTACGCCCGGAGGGCCCTTTAAGGTGCAGTTCTTC	CASSTPGGPFKVQFF
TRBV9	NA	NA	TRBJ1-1	TGTGCCAGCAGCCCCCTGGACAGGAACACTGAAGCTTTCTTT	CASSPLDRNTEAFF
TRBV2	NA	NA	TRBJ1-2	TGTGCCAGCAGTGAAGACAAACTAGGCTATGGCTACACCTTC	CASSEDKLGYGYTF
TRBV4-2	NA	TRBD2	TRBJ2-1	TGTGCCAGCAGCCAAATTACTGGCGGGAGTTACAATGAGCAGTTCTTC	CASSQITGGSYNEQFF
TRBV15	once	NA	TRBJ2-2	TGTGCCACCAGCAGAGATCGAGGGCCCGGGGAGCTGTTTTTT	CATSRDRGPGELFF
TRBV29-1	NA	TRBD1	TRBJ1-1	TGCAGCGTCGCTCTAGGGGGCCCTGAAGCTTTCTTT	CSVALGGPEAFF
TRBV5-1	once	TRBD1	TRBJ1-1	TGCGCCAGCAGCCAGAACCCACAGGGGACGAACACTGAAGCTTTCTTT	CASSQNPQGTNTEAFF
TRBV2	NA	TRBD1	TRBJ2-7	TGTGCCAGCAGCCCAGGACAGGGGGTCGCCTACGAGCAGTACTTC	CASSPGQGVAYEQYF
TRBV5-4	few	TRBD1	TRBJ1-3	TGTGCCAGCAGCCGGACAGGGTCCGGAAACACCATATATTTT	CASSRTGSGNTIYF
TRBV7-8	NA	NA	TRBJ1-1	TGTGCCAGCAGCCCCTCCACAACTGAAGCTTTCTTT	CASSPSTTEAFF
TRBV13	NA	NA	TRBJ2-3	TGTGCCAGCAGCCCCGTAGCGGCTTTGGAAGATACGCAGTATTTT	CASSPVAALEDTQYF
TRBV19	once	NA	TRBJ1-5	TGTGCCAGTAGTATAGCGGAGGGTTCCTCCAATCAGCCCCAGCATTTT	CASSIAEGSSNQPQHF
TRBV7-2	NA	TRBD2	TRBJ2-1	TGTGCCAGCAGCTTAGTTGGGGACTACTCCTACAATGAGCAGTTCTTC	CASSLVGDYSYNEQFF
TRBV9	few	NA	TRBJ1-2	TGTGCCAGCAGCGTAGGGCGGGGTCCGTTACGAGGCTACACCTTC	CASSVGRGPLRGYTF
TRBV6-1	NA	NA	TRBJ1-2	TGTGCCAGCAGTGACAGGGGAGGCTACACCTTC	CASSDRGGYTF
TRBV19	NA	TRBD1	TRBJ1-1	TGTGCCAGCGGGAGGGGGCTGGCCTACACTGAAGCTTTCTTT	CASGRGLAYTEAFF
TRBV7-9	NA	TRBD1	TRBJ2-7	TGTGCCAGCAGGATATCCGGGACAGGCAACTACGAGCAGTACTTC	CASRISGTGNYEQYF
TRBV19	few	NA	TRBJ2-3	TGTGCCAGTAAATCGGCGGGAAAGGAGACAGATACGCAGTATTTT	CASKSAGKETDTQYF
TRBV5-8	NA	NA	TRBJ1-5	TGTGCCAGCAGGGGCAGGGCCCTCAATCAGCCCCAGCATTTT	CASRGRALNQPQHF
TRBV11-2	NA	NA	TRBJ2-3	TGTGCCAGCAGAGATACAGGTCCTCGCACAGATACGCAGTATTTT	CASRDTGPRTDTQYF
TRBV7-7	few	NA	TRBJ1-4	TGTGCCAGCAGCCTAAGCCTTTGGGAAAAACTGTTTTTT	CASSLSLWEKLFF
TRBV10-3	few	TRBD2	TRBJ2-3	TGTGCCATCAGTGAGACTAGCGGGCCCACAGATACGCAGTATTTT	CAISETSGPTDTQYF
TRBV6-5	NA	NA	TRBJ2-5	TGTGCCAGCAGTTTAGCAAATCAAGAGACCCAGTACTTC	CASSLANQETQYF
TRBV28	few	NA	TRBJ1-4	TGTGCCAGCTTAAGTTCAATCCGCAGGGAATCTAATGAAAAACTGTTTTTT	CASLSSIRRESNEKLFF
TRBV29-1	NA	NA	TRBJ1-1	TGCAGCGTTGAAGGCGGTACAAAGGAAGCTTTCTTT	CSVEGGTKEAFF
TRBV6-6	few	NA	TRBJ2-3	TGTGCCAGCAGTTCCTGGGGGGGCCCTTCCACAGATACGCAGTATTTT	CASSSWGGPSTDTQYF